This TCR beta chain was found in a study of response to subunit inactivated influenza vaccine. Overall study findings and caveats: The authors offered the suggestion that each seasonal influenza vaccination recruits few new T cells.

Germline CDR1 reads MNHEY; CDR2 reads SVGEGT. This CDR3 has 14 residues. V lost 0 bases to trimming and J lost 13 bases, with 16 bases between them. About this clonotype itself: Its antigen is still unknown.

TCRdb recomputed calls from the RT-PCR reads with MiXCR, one row per CDR3 protein. This sample yields about 190,000 distinct CDR3 sequences, of which approximately 15% are seen a single time; about 25% belongs to the top ten. The V call is TRBV6-2 or TRBV6-3, the J call TRBJ2-1; D is possibly TRBD2 (5 bases). The TCR was taken from a man aged 45-65 years who received an inactivated influenza vaccine. The sample here was CD8+ T cells sorted from PBMCs, taken roughly 5 days after vaccination. The CDR3 loop reads CASSYSATRSEQFF. In DNA, the CDR3 is TGTGCCAGCAGTTACTCGGCCACTAGGTCGGAACAGTTCTTC.